This T cell receptor (beta chain) is from a study of T cell responses to AZD1222 COVID-19 vaccine. Whole-study results and caveats: Spike-specific TCR breadth and depth grew following two AZD1222 doses.

On this clone itself: Its antigen is unknown.

V lost 2 bases and J 4 bases, leaving 15 bases between the germline ends. This CDR3 spans 14 amino acids. The germline V gene encodes CDR1 SQVTM and CDR2 ANQGSEA. Using immunoSEQ multiplex PCR, the repertoire was profiled, and TCRdb retains in-frame clones only, with some absent. Altogether tens of thousands of clones are present, approximately 90% being singletons, with the ten largest covering roughly 4.5%. The V call is TRBV29-1, the J call TRBJ2-7; the D gene is possibly TRBD2 (5 bases). The sample was peripheral blood, taken on day 0 of MenACWY control vaccination. The clonotype was recovered from an adult in good health. CDR3 loop: CSVEFPGKLYEQYF. Written as DNA, the CDR3 is TGCAGCGTTGAATTTCCGGGGAAGCTATACGAGCAGTACTTC.